The 22 T cell receptor beta chains below were found in one sample sequenced in a study of cytomegalovirus exposure and HLA in healthy donors. The PCR had 60 Vbeta and 13 Jbeta primers. Assay used: immunoSEQ multiplex PCR; TCRdb lists only in-frame clones, some missing. The sample has some 120,000 clones, 60% to 80% seen once. The source material was PBMCs. Receptors originate from a man younger than 40 in good health and CMV-seronegative.

This clone was recorded only once. The chain recombines TRBV5-1 with TRBJ2-3; 8 nucleotides line up with TRBD1. This CDR3 comprises 16 residues. Germline-derived CDR1 and CDR2 are SGHRS and YFSETQ. Losses at the gene ends were 4 bases for V and 0 bases for J; bases not matched to a gene: 7. CDR3 coding DNA: TGCGCCAGCAGCCTGGGACAGGACCTTAGCACAGATACGCAGTATTTT. As protein: CASSLGQDLSTDTQYF.

The rearrangement joins TRBV2 to TRBJ1-4; a possible D gene is TRBD1 (6 bases). CDR1 SNHLY and CDR2 FYNNEI come from the germline V gene. V lost 2 bases and J lost 7, with 11 bases in between. The CDR3 has 14 amino acids. CDR3 amino acids: CASSEYREGEKLFF. As DNA, the CDR3 is TGTGCCAGCAGTGAATACAGGGAGGGTGAAAAACTGTTTTTT.

Here the CDR3 DNA reads TGTGCCAGCAGCTTAGTAATGGGGGCCTCTGGAAACACCATATATTTT. This codes for CASSLVMGASGNTIYF. The chain has TRBV7-2 and TRBJ1-3; tentatively, D is TRBD1 (6 bases). Trimming pared 1 base from V and 0 bases from J, leaving 10 bases between. CDR1 and CDR2 (germline): SGHTA, FQGNSA. The CDR3 is made up of 16 amino acids.

The chain has TRBV6-4 and TRBJ2-2, with D tentatively TRBD2 (7 bases). Trimming pared 4 bases from V and 3 bases from J, leaving 9 bases between. Germline V lookup: CDR1 MRHNA, CDR2 SNTAGT. The CDR3 covers 14 residues. CDR3 sequence reads: CASSGGGDTGELFF. CDR3 DNA: TGTGCCAGCAGTGGCGGGGGCGACACCGGGGAGCTGTTTTTT.

The table lists this clone with a few counts. The V call is TRBV5-6, the J call TRBJ2-7; 8 bases align to TRBD2. The CDR3 totals 13 residues. Losses at the gene ends were 3 bases for V and 6 bases for J; bases not matched to a gene: 5. Germline V gene sequence: CDR1 SGHDT, CDR2 YYEEEE. In DNA form, the CDR3 reads TGTGCCAGCAGCTCCGGGACTAGGGGCGAGCAGTACTTC. Translating it yields CASSSGTRGEQYF.

This clone appeared once. The chain combines TRBV30 with TRBJ1-2, with 7 bases that match TRBD1. The CDR3 contains 12 residues. Germline trimming cut 8 bases from V and 5 bases from J; bases unmatched to any gene: 8. Germline-derived CDR1 and CDR2 are GTSNPN and SVGIG (reference sequence). Here the CDR3 DNA reads TGTGCCGGAACAGGGGTCGGGTATGGCTACACCTTC. It specifies CAGTGVGYGYTF.

CDR3 amino acids: CASSLGGQGAFF. The DNA of the CDR3 is TGTGCCAGCAGCTTAGGTGGACAAGGAGCTTTCTTT. The chain is built from TRBV7-9 and TRBJ1-1, with D perhaps TRBD1 (5 bases). Trimming shortened V by 1 base and J by 10 bases, and 10 bases separated the two germline ends. Germline V lookup: CDR1 SEHNR, CDR2 FQNEAQ (reference sequence). There are 12 residues in the CDR3.

This rearrangement joins TRBV4-3 to TRBJ2-2, with TRBD1 matching 7 bases. This CDR3 has 14 residues. Germline CDR1 reads LGHNA; CDR2 reads YSLEER. J lost 7 bases, V lost 0 bases, and 2 bases had no gene match. As DNA, the CDR3 is TGCGCCAGCAGCCAAGAAACAGGGGACGGGGAGCTGTTTTTT. It is translated as CASSQETGDGELFF.

The chain joins TRBV6-5 to TRBJ2-7, with 7 positions matching TRBD1. Per the germline V gene, CDR1 is MNHEY and CDR2 is SVGAGI. J gave up 4 bases and V 5 bases, and 2 bases lay outside the gene matches. CDR3 size: 12 residues. CDR3 nucleotide sequence: TGTGCCAGCAGTCCGACAGGGTACGAGCAGTACTTC. As protein: CASSPTGYEQYF.

This clone was counted a single time. The chain uses TRBV27 and TRBJ1-4, with 9 bases matching TRBD1. CDR1 MNHEY and CDR2 SMNVEV come from the germline V gene (reference sequence). The CDR3 is 14 residues long. J was trimmed by 8 bases and V by 7 bases; bases with no gene match: 8. The CDR3 region has the DNA TGTGCCAGCAAAGGGACAGGGAGTCGAGAAAAACTGTTTTTT. Encoded protein: CASKGTGSREKLFF.

CDR3 sequence: CSVTGGERKLFF. The DNA for the CDR3 is TGCAGCGTTACAGGGGGCGAAAGAAAACTGTTTTTT. The chain employs TRBV29-1 and TRBJ1-4; 9 nucleotides line up with TRBD1. V lost 5 bases to trimming and J lost 10 bases; unmatched junction nucleotides: 5. Germline V gene lookup returns CDR1 SQVTM and CDR2 ANQGSEA. CDR3 size: 12 residues.

The gene calls are TRBV5-1 and TRBJ1-6; D is perhaps TRBD1 (5 bases). Germline V lookup: CDR1 SGHRS, CDR2 YFSETQ. The V end lost 4 bases, the J end lost 6 bases, and 17 bases lay between the germline ends. CDR3 size: 16 residues. The CDR3 region has the DNA TGCGCCAGCAGCGAACAGGCCCTCCCGACTAATTCACCCCTCCACTTT. It translates to CASSEQALPTNSPLHF.

The gene calls are TRBV19 and TRBJ2-7; D is possibly TRBD1 (5 bases). The ends were cut back, 5 bases at V and 3 bases at J, with 17 bases in the middle. Germline assignment: CDR1 LNHDA and CDR2 SQIVND (reference sequence). The CDR3 totals 15 residues. The CDR3: CASSSSPRRGYEQYF. CDR3 bases: TGTGCCAGTAGTTCCTCGCCGAGAAGGGGCTACGAGCAGTACTTC.

The chain uses TRBV6-1 and TRBJ2-7; D unresolved. Per the germline V gene, CDR1 is MNHNS and CDR2 is SASEGT. Trimming removed 8 bases at V and 2 bases at J, with 13 bases between. The CDR3 runs 13 residues. CDR3 protein: CASVGWQAYEQYF. The CDR3 nucleotides read TGTGCCAGCGTCGGCTGGCAGGCCTACGAGCAGTACTTC.

The chain uses TRBV6-5 and TRBJ1-2; D may be TRBD1 (5 bases). V was cut by 10 bases and J by 7 bases, with 13 bases left in between. The CDR3 loop spans 11 amino acids. Germline assignment: CDR1 MNHEY and CDR2 SVGAGI. The CDR3: CATLGHPGYTF. In nucleotides, the CDR3 is TGTGCCACCCTCGGACATCCTGGCTACACCTTC.

This clone occurred a few times. This rearrangement joins TRBV6-5 to TRBJ1-2, with a weak D call TRBD1 (5 bases). V was cut by 5 bases and J by 8 bases, with 18 bases left in between. Germline CDR1 is MNHEY and CDR2 is SVGAGI. The CDR3 is 14 amino acids. CDR3 bases: TGTGCCAGCAGTCGCCTGGGCGGGGGGGAGGGCTACACCTTC. It specifies CASSRLGGGEGYTF.

The chain uses TRBV6-1 and TRBJ2-3; no definite D call. V shed 2 bases and J shed 4 bases, with 13 bases lying between them. The germline CDR1 and CDR2 sequences are MNHNS and SASEGT. The CDR3 has 15 amino acids. The CDR3 DNA reads as TGTGCCAGCAGTGAATTTAAGCTCCGGGCAGATACGCAGTATTTT. As protein: CASSEFKLRADTQYF.

The rearrangement joins TRBV6-5 to TRBJ1-2, with D possibly matching TRBD1 (6 bases). V lost 5 bases and J 2 bases, leaving 12 bases between the germline ends. The CDR3 is 14 residues long. Per the germline V gene, CDR1 is MNHEY and CDR2 is SVGAGI. The DNA of the CDR3 is TGTGCCAGCAGTCGGAGTCAGGGGAACTATGGCTACACCTTC. It translates to CASSRSQGNYGYTF.

The chain is built from TRBV5-4 and TRBJ1-1; 7 bases map to TRBD1. The CDR3 spans 14 residues. Trimming removed 4 bases from V and 1 base from J; junction bases left unmatched: 4. Germline-derived CDR1 and CDR2 are SGHNT and YYREEE (reference sequence). The chain's CDR3 is CASSPDRWNTEAFF. The DNA of the CDR3 is TGTGCCAGCAGCCCGGACAGGTGGAACACTGAAGCTTTCTTT.

The sample holds a few counts of this clone. CDR3 residues: CASSPPGLRDTGELFF. As DNA, the CDR3 is TGTGCCAGCTCACCACCGGGACTGCGAGACACCGGGGAGCTGTTTTTT. The chain couples TRBV18 to TRBJ2-2; D perhaps matches TRBD2 (6 bases). Germline values: CDR1 KGHSH, CDR2 LQKENI. This CDR3 contains 16 residues. V shed 0 bases and J shed 3 bases, with 11 bases lying between them. Based on the CDR3 plus reference TRBV18 and TRBJ2-2, the full variable domain is NAGVMQNPRHLVRRRGQEARLRCSPMKGHSHVYWYRQLPEEGLKFMVYLQKENIIDESGMPKERFSAEFPKEGPSILRIQQVVRGDSAAYFCASSPPGLRDTGELFFGEGSRLTVL.

This clone has just a few counts. This chain connects TRBV5-4 to TRBJ1-1; 8 bases agree with TRBD1. The CDR3 length is 17 residues. Germline loops: CDR1 SGHNT, CDR2 YYREEE (reference sequence). J gave up 3 bases and V 3 bases, and 13 bases lay outside the gene matches. The CDR3 region is CASSWPTGENKDTEAFF. Here the CDR3 DNA reads TGTGCCAGCAGCTGGCCGACAGGGGAGAATAAGGACACTGAAGCTTTCTTT.

This chain joins TRBV27 and TRBJ2-5; D remains unclear. Trimming took 6 bases from V and 7 from J, leaving 15 bases between them. CDR1 is MNHEY, CDR2 SMNVEV, per germline (reference sequence). There are 13 residues in the CDR3. The CDR3: CASSPITHGTQYF. The CDR3 DNA reads as TGTGCCAGCAGCCCGATAACTCACGGGACCCAGTACTTC.